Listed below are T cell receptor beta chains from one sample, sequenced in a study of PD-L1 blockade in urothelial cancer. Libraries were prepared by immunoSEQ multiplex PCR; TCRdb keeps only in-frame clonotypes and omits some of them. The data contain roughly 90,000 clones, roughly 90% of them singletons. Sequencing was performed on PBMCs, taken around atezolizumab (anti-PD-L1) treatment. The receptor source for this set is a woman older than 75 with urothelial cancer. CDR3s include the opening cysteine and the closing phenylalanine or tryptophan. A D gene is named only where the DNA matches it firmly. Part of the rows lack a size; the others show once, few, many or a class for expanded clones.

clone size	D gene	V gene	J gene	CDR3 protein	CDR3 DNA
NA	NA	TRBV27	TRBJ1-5	CASSFTDQPQHF	TGTGCCAGCAGTTTTACAGATCAGCCCCAGCATTTT
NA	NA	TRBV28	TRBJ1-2	CASSSNQGTYGYTF	TGTGCCAGCAGTTCAAATCAGGGTACCTATGGCTACACCTTC
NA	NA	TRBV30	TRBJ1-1	CAWSPPGALGTEAFF	TGTGCCTGGAGTCCCCCAGGGGCCTTGGGGACTGAAGCTTTCTTT
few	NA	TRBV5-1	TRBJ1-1	CASSFSRATEAFF	TGCGCCAGCAGCTTCTCCAGGGCCACTGAAGCTTTCTTT
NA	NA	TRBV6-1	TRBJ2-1	CASRIRYNEQFF	TGTGCCAGCAGAATTAGATACAATGAGCAGTTCTTC
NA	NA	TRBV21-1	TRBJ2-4	CASSKRVRELNIQYF	TGTGCCAGCAGCAAAAGGGTGCGGGAGTTGAACATTCAGTACTTC
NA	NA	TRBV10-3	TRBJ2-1	CAISGTENNEQFF	TGTGCCATCAGTGGAACAGAGAACAATGAGCAGTTCTTC
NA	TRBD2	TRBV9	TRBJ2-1	CASSVGVTSGSNEQFF	TGTGCCAGCAGCGTAGGTGTGACTAGCGGGAGTAATGAGCAGTTCTTC
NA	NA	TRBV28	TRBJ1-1	CASSPQGKMNTEAFF	TGTGCCAGCAGTCCTCAGGGTAAGATGAACACTGAAGCTTTCTTT
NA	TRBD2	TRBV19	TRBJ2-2	CASSTYVGTSGRATGELFF	TGTGCCAGTAGTACCTACGTGGGGACTAGCGGGAGGGCCACCGGGGAGCTGTTTTTT
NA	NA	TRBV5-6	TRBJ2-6	CASSPPDRSGANVLTF	TGTGCCAGCAGCCCCCCCGACAGATCTGGGGCCAACGTCCTGACTTTC
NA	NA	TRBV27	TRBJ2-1	CASSADGQRVQQFF	TGTGCCAGCAGCGCTGACGGACAGCGCGTTCAGCAGTTCTTC
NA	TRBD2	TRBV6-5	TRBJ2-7	CASSSRLAGASEQYF	TGTGCCAGCAGTTCGAGACTAGCGGGAGCGTCCGAGCAGTACTTC